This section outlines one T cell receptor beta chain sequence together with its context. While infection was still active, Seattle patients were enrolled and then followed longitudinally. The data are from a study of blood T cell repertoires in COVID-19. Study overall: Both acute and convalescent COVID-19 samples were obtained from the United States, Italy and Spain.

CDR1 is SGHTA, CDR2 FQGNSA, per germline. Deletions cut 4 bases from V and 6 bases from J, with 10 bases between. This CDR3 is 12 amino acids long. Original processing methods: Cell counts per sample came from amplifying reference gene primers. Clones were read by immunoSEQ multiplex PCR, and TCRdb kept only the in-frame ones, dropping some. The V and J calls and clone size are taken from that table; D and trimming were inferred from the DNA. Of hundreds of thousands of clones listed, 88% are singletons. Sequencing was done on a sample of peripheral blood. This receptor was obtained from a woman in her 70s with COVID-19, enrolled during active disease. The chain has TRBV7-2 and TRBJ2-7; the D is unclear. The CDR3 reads CASSSSPSEQYF. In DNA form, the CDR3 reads TGTGCCAGCAGCTCGAGTCCTAGCGAGCAGTACTTC.